This T cell receptor (beta chain) originates from a study of CD8 T cells in ankylosing spondylitis. Study-wide points: Disease-linked clones reportedly showed significant enrichment in matched ankylosing spondylitis synovial fluid. One TCR beta motif, made up of several highly homologous variants, appeared characteristic of ankylosing spondylitis blood.

A single record per CDR3 protein comes from TCRdb applying MiXCR to the 5' RACE reads. The sample records 500,000 to 650,000 distinct CDR3 sequences, 5.3% being singletons. Germline CDR1 SQVTM, CDR2 ANQGSEA. V was pared by 2 bases and J by 1 base, with 7 bases of the junction left unmatched. The CDR3 has 16 amino acids. As to this clonotype: Its antigen is unidentified.

The rearrangement links TRBV29-1 to TRBJ2-1, with 8 bases that match TRBD2. What was sequenced was blood, either unsorted or a sorted T cell fraction (not recorded which). This TCR derives from a male donor with ankylosing spondylitis. This CDR3 is CSVEPPGGVSYNEQFF. The DNA for the CDR3 is TGCAGCGTTGAACCCCCCGGGGGGGTTTCCTACAATGAGCAGTTCTTC.